This entry lists 18 T cell receptor beta chains sequenced from one sample in a study of shared clonotypes between healthy human individuals. Measured with immunoSEQ multiplex PCR; TCRdb has only the in-frame clones, and not every one. The table records 2 million to 2.5 million clones, under 95% of them present only once. Material for sequencing was naive CD4+ T cells from PBMCs. Subset indicated: CD45RA+ positively selected. The receptors come from a man aged 18-30 years in good health. Some clones in this sample may be carry-over from other donors' samples.

The rearrangement links TRBV7-2 to TRBJ2-3; TRBD2 matches at 8 bases. The V and J ends lost 1 base and 0 bases, in that order; junction bases with no gene match: 12. This CDR3 is built from 19 residues. Germline CDR1 and CDR2: SGHTA and FQGNSA. The CDR3 coding sequence is TGTGCCAGCAGCTTAGTTGGGAGAAGCGGGGGCACTAGCACAGATACGCAGTATTTT. Protein: CASSLVGRSGGTSTDTQYF.

The chain combines TRBV28 with TRBJ1-3; D uncertain. The V end was cut by 6 bases, the J end by 0 bases, with 9 bases between. The CDR3 loop spans 14 amino acids. Germline V gives CDR1 MDHEN, CDR2 SYDVKM. The CDR3 DNA follows: TGTGCCAGCAGACAGTGGACCTCTGGAAACACCATATATTTT. This gives the protein CASRQWTSGNTIYF.

This chain uses TRBV11-3 with TRBJ2-3; D unresolved. The length of the CDR3 is 13 residues. V gave up 3 bases and J gave up 1 base, with 5 bases separating them. CDR1 SGHNT and CDR2 YENEEA come from the germline V gene. The CDR3 DNA follows: TGTGCCAGCAGCTTCGGGCGCACAGATACGCAGTATTTT. It yields the protein CASSFGRTDTQYF.

The V call is TRBV2, the J call TRBJ2-3; 8 bases align to TRBD1. Per the germline V gene, CDR1 is SNHLY and CDR2 is FYNNEI. The CDR3 consists of 15 residues. Unmatched junction bases numbered 4, after V lost 2 bases and J lost 3 bases. This CDR3 is CASSEQGAVTDTQYF. The CDR3 coding sequence is TGTGCCAGCAGTGAACAGGGGGCGGTGACAGATACGCAGTATTTT.

This clone was found once. The rearrangement links TRBV4-3 to TRBJ1-1; maybe TRBD1 (5 bases). The CDR3 consists of 15 residues. Per the germline V gene, CDR1 is LGHNA and CDR2 is YSLEER. V lost 3 bases and J 1 base, leaving 12 bases between the germline ends. The CDR3 here is CASSQLPQGNTEAFF. CDR3 sequence (DNA): TGCGCCAGCAGCCAGCTCCCCCAGGGGAACACTGAAGCTTTCTTT.

This clone was counted only a few times. CDR3 amino acids: CASRASYAEQFF. The CDR3 bases are TGTGCCAGCAGGGCTAGTTACGCTGAGCAGTTCTTC. The chain couples TRBV27 to TRBJ2-1, with D unclear. The CDR3 runs 12 residues. Germline V gene lookup returns CDR1 MNHEY and CDR2 SMNVEV (reference sequence). The ends were cut back, 6 bases at V and 9 bases at J, with 12 bases in the middle.

The rearrangement joins TRBV30 to TRBJ1-1; D is uncertain. Trimming shortened V by 5 bases and J by 3 bases, and 13 bases separated the two germline ends. Germline assignment: CDR1 GTSNPN and CDR2 SVGIG (reference sequence). The CDR3 has 13 amino acids. The CDR3, as DNA: TGTGCCTGGCGAGTGAGCGGGGACACTGAAGCTTTCTTT. Amino acid sequence: CAWRVSGDTEAFF.

This clone was recorded only once. V and J are TRBV5-4 and TRBJ2-1; 13 bases are a match to TRBD2. CDR1 SGHNT and CDR2 YYREEE come from the germline V gene (reference sequence). The J segment lost 9 bases and the V segment lost 2 bases, leaving 2 bases of the junction unmatched. The CDR3 length is 14 residues. CDR3 residues: CASSLGLAGVEQFF. CDR3 coding DNA: TGTGCCAGCAGCTTAGGACTAGCGGGAGTTGAGCAGTTCTTC.

This chain links TRBV10-3 with TRBJ1-6, with D tentatively TRBD1 (5 bases). V lost 4 bases and J 8 bases, leaving 15 bases between the germline ends. The CDR3 extends over 15 amino acids. Germline V gives CDR1 ENHRY, CDR2 SYGVKD. CDR3 residues: CAISASPGGYSPLHF. For the CDR3, the DNA is TGTGCCATCAGTGCTTCCCCCGGGGGGTATTCACCCCTCCACTTT.

The chain combines TRBV19 with TRBJ2-3, with D unclear. The ends were cut back, 5 bases at V and 6 bases at J, with 18 bases in the middle. This CDR3 contains 15 residues. Germline values: CDR1 LNHDA, CDR2 SQIVND (reference sequence). CDR3 protein: CASSSRGRSPDTQYF. CDR3 sequence (DNA): TGTGCCAGTAGTTCCCGTGGCCGCTCCCCCGATACGCAGTATTTT.

The rearrangement links TRBV13 to TRBJ2-1; the match to TRBD2 covers 7 bases. With V trimmed by 1 base and J by 3 bases, 3 bases remained unmatched. This CDR3 has 15 amino acids. Germline loops: CDR1 PRHDT, CDR2 FYEKMQ (reference sequence). CDR3 bases: TGTGCCAGCAGCTTAGCACAGCGGGACTACAATGAGCAGTTCTTC. It translates to CASSLAQRDYNEQFF. Complete variable domain (other parts from reference TRBV13 and TRBJ2-1): AAGVIQSPRHLIKEKRETATLKCYPIPRHDTVYWYQQGPGQDPQFLISFYEKMQSDKGSIPDRFSAQQFSDYHSELNMSSLELGDSALYFCASSLAQRDYNEQFFGPGTRLTVL.

The chain is built from TRBV19 and TRBJ2-7; 7 bases agree with TRBD2. CDR1 and CDR2 from the germline V gene are LNHDA and SQIVND (reference sequence). The V and J ends lost 7 bases and 4 bases, in that order; junction bases with no gene match: 7. The CDR3 sequence is 13 residues long. CDR3 protein: CASTERDGYEQYF. The CDR3 DNA is TGTGCCAGTACCGAGCGGGATGGTTACGAGCAGTACTTC. Supplemented by reference TRBV19 and TRBJ2-7, the full variable domain reads DGGITQSPKYLFRKEGQNVTLSCEQNLNHDAMYWYRQDPGQGLRLIYYSQIVNDFQKGDIAEGYSVSREKKESFPLTVTSAQKNPTAFYLCASTERDGYEQYFGPGTRLTVT.

This chain joins TRBV10-2 and TRBJ1-3; TRBD1 aligns across 7 bases. Germline CDR1 WSHSY, CDR2 SAAADI. This CDR3 spans 15 amino acids. The junction had 10 bases not matched to a gene; V was cut back by 5 bases and J by 6 bases. CDR3 sequence (DNA): TGCGCCAGCAGTCGAGGTGGCAGGGGGGTAAACACCATATATTTT. This sequence encodes CASSRGGRGVNTIYF.

On this clone: The sample carries other DNA sequences with the same CDR3. The chain employs TRBV5-1 and TRBJ2-4, with D possibly matching TRBD1 (5 bases). The germline V gene has CDR1 SGHRS and CDR2 YFSETQ. This CDR3 comprises 14 residues. Trimming left V 4 bases short and J 0 bases short, with 8 bases between. This chain's CDR3 is CASSLGLAKNIQYF. The CDR3 DNA sequence: TGCGCCAGCAGCCTGGGGCTAGCCAAAAACATTCAGTACTTC.

V gene TRBV2 combines with J gene TRBJ2-5, with 10 bases that match TRBD1. The CDR3 contains 14 residues. With V trimmed by 7 bases and J by 5 bases, 7 bases remained unmatched. CDR1 is SNHLY, CDR2 FYNNEI, per germline. CDR3 sequence reads: CASKRQGATETQYF. The CDR3 bases are TGTGCCAGCAAAAGACAGGGGGCGACGGAGACCCAGTACTTC.

This chain joins TRBV7-9 and TRBJ1-4; 9 bases fit TRBD1. V lost 5 bases to trimming and J lost 7 bases; unmatched junction nucleotides: 5. Germline V gene sequence: CDR1 SEHNR, CDR2 FQNEAQ (reference sequence). The CDR3 covers 14 residues. CDR3 in amino acids: CASSKGQGGEKLFF. CDR3 in DNA: TGTGCCAGCAGCAAGGGACAGGGAGGTGAAAAACTGTTTTTT.

The chain employs TRBV5-4 and TRBJ1-3; unclear D gene. The CDR3 spans 14 residues. The V and J ends lost 0 bases and 4 bases respectively, with 8 bases between them. Germline CDR1 is SGHNT and CDR2 is YYREEE (reference sequence). The CDR3 DNA reads as TGTGCCAGCAGCTTGGCCCTAGGGGGAAACACCATATATTTT. It is translated as CASSLALGGNTIYF.

The chain combines TRBV2 with TRBJ2-3; 7 nucleotides align to TRBD1. The length of the CDR3 is 13 residues. The V segment lost 7 bases and the J segment 3 bases; nucleotides outside the gene matches: 4. Germline-derived CDR1 and CDR2 are SNHLY and FYNNEI. CDR3 sequence reads: CASTGTVTDTQYF. For the CDR3, the DNA is TGTGCCAGCACCGGGACAGTGACAGATACGCAGTATTTT. The full variable domain, with the rest looked up from reference TRBV2 and TRBJ2-3, is EPEVTQTPSHQVTQMGQEVILRCVPISNHLYFYWYRQILGQKVEFLVSFYNNEISEKSEIFDDQFSVERPDGSNFTLKIRSTKLEDSAMYFCASTGTVTDTQYFGPGTRLTVL.